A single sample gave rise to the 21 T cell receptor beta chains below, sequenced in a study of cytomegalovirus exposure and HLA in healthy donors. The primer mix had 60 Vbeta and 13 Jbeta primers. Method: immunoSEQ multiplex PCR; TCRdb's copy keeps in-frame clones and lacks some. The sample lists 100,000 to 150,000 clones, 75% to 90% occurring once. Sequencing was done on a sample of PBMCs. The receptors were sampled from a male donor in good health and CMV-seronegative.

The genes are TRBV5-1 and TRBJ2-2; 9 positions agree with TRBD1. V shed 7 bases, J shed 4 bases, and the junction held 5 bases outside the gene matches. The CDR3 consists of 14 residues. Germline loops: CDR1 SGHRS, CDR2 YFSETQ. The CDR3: CASFLTGGTGELFF. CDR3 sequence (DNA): TGCGCCAGCTTCCTGACAGGGGGCACCGGGGAGCTGTTTTTT.

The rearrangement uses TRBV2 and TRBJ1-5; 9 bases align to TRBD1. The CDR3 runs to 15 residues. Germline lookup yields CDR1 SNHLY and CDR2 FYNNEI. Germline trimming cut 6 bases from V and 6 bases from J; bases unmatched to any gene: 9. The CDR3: CASRTRGDRVQPQHF. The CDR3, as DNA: TGTGCCAGCAGGACGCGGGGGGACAGGGTTCAGCCCCAGCATTTT. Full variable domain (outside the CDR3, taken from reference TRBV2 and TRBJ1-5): EPEVTQTPSHQVTQMGQEVILRCVPISNHLYFYWYRQILGQKVEFLVSFYNNEISEKSEIFDDQFSVERPDGSNFTLKIRSTKLEDSAMYFCASRTRGDRVQPQHFGDGTRLSIL.

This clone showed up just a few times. The CDR3 protein is CASRRTGGDEKLFF. The CDR3 DNA reads as TGTGCCAGCAGGAGGACAGGGGGGGATGAAAAACTGTTTTTT. This chain connects TRBV7-2 to TRBJ1-4; 10 nucleotides line up with TRBD1. Germline V gene sequence: CDR1 SGHTA, CDR2 FQGNSA. The J segment lost 6 bases and the V segment lost 6 bases, leaving 4 bases of the junction unmatched. This CDR3 spans 14 amino acids.

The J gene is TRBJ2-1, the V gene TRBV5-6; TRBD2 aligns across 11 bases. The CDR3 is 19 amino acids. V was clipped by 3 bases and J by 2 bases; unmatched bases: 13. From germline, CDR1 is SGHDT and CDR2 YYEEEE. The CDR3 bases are TGTGCCAGCAGCTCCTCTCGGCTAGCGGGAGGAAGGACCTACAATGAGCAGTTCTTC. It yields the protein CASSSSRLAGGRTYNEQFF.

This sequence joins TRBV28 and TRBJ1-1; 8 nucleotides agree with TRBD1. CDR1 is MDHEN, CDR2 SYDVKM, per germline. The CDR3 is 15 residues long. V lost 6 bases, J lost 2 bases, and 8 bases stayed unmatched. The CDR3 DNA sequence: TGTGCCAGCAGCCAGACAGGGGTGGGAAACACTGAAGCTTTCTTT. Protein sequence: CASSQTGVGNTEAFF.

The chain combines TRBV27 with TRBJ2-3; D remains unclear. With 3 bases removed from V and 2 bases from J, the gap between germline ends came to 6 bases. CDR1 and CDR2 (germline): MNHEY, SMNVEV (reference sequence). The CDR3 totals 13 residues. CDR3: CASSFLNTDTQYF. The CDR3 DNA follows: TGTGCCAGCAGTTTTCTTAACACAGATACGCAGTATTTT.

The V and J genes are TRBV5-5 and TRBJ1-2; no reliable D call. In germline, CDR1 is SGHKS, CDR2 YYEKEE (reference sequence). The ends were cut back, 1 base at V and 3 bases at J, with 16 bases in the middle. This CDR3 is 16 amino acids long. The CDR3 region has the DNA TGTGCCAGCAGCTTGTTGGGGTGGGAGTCTGACTATGGCTACACCTTC. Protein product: CASSLLGWESDYGYTF. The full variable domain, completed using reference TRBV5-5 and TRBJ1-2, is DAGVTQSPTHLIKTRGQQVTLRCSPISGHKSVSWYQQVLGQGPQFIFQYYEKEERGRGNFPDRFSARQFPNYSSELNVNALLLGDSALYLCASSLLGWESDYGYTFGSGTRLTVV.

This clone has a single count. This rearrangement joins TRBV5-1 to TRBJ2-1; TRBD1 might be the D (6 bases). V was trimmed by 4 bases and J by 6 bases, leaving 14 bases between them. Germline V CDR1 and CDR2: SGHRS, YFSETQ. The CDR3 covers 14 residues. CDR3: CASSLQGLLNEQFF. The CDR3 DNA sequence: TGCGCCAGCAGCCTACAGGGCCTACTCAATGAGCAGTTCTTC.

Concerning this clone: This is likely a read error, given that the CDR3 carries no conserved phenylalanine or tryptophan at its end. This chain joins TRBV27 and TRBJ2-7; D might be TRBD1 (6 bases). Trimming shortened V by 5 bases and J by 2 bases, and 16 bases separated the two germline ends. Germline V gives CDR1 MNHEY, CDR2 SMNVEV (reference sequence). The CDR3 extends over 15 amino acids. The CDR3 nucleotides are TGTGCCAGCAGTCCATACAGGGTGGGGACCTACGAGCAGTACCTC. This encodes CASSPYRVGTYEQYL.

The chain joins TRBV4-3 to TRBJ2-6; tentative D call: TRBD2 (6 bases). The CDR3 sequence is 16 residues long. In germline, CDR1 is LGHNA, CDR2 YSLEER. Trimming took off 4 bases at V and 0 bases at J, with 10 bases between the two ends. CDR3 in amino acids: CASSPPGVSGANVLTF. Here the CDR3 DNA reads TGCGCCAGCAGCCCCCCGGGGGTCTCTGGGGCCAACGTCCTGACTTTC.

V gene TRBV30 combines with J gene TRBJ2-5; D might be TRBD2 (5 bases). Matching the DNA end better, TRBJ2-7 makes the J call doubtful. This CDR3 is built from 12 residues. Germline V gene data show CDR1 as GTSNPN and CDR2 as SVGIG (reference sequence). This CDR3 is CAWGGFSYEQYF. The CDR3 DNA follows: TGTGCCTGGGGAGGATTCTCCTACGAGCAGTACTTC.

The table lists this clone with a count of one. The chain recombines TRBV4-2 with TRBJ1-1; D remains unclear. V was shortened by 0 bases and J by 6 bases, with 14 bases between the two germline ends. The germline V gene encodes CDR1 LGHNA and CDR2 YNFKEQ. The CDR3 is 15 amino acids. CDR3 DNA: TGTGCCAGCAGCCAAGATACGAGAGGATCGGCTGAAGCTTTCTTT. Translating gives CASSQDTRGSAEAFF.

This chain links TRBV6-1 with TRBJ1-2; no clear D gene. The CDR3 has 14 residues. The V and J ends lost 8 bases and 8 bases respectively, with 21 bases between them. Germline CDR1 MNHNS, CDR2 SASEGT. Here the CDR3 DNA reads TGTGCCAGCCACCCCCGATGGGAGGTGGGGGGCTACACCTTC. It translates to CASHPRWEVGGYTF.

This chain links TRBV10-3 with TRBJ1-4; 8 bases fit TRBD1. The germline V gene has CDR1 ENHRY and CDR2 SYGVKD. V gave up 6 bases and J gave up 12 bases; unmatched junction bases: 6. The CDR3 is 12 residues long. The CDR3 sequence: CAISAQGGELFF. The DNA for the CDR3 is TGTGCCATCAGCGCACAGGGGGGCGAACTGTTTTTT.

This CDR3 is CASSSPGHQPNSPLHF. For the CDR3, the DNA is TGTGCCAGCAGCAGCCCGGGACACCAACCTAATTCACCCCTCCACTTT. The chain has TRBV5-4 and TRBJ1-6; D might be TRBD1 (6 bases). V was pared by 4 bases and J by 6 bases, with 17 bases between. CDR1 and CDR2 (germline): SGHNT, YYREEE (reference sequence). This CDR3 comprises 16 residues.

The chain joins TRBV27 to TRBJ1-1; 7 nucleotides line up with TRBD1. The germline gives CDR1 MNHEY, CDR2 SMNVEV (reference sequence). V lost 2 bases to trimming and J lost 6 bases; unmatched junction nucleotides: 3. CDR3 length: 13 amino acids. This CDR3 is CASSLGRGAEAFF. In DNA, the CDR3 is TGTGCCAGCAGTTTAGGCAGGGGGGCTGAAGCTTTCTTT.

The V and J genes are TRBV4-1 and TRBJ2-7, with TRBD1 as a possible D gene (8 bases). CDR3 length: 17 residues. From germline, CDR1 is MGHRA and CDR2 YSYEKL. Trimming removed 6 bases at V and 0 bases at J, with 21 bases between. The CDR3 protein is CASRRTGGQDRSYEQYF. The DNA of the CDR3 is TGCGCCAGCAGGCGAACGGGGGGACAGGACCGCTCCTACGAGCAGTACTTC.

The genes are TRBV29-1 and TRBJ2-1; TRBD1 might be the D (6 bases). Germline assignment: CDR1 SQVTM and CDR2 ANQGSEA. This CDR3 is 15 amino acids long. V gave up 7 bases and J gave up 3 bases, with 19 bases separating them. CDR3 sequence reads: CSAQPAGADYNEQFF. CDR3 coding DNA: TGCAGCGCCCAGCCGGCAGGGGCCGACTACAATGAGCAGTTCTTC.

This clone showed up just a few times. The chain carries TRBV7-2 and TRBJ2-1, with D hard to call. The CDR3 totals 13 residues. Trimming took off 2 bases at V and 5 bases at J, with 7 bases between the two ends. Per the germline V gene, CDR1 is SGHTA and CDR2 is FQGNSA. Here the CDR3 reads CASSLNQDNEQFF. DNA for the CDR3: TGTGCCAGCAGCTTAAACCAGGACAATGAGCAGTTCTTC.

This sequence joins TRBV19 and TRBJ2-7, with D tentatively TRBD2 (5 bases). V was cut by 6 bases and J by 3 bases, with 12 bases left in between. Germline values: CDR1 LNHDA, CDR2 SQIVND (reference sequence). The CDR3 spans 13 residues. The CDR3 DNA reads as TGTGCCAGTAGCCCCGGTGCGGGCTACGAGCAGTACTTC. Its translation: CASSPGAGYEQYF.

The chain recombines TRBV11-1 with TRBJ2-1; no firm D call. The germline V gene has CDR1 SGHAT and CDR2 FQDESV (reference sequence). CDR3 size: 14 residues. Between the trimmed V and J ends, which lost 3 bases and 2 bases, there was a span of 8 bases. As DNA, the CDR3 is TGTGCCAGCAGCTTTATTCGAGCCTACAATGAGCAGTTCTTC. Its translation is CASSFIRAYNEQFF.